These 2 T cell receptor beta chains were all obtained from the same sample, sequenced in a study of T cell responses to AZD1222 COVID-19 vaccine. Here immunoSEQ multiplex PCR was the method, and the copy in TCRdb shows in-frame clones only, minus some. Of around 100,000 clones in the sample, about 89% were seen once. The sample consisted of peripheral blood, taken on day 0 of AZD1222 vaccination. These receptors all come from an adult in good health.

The chain joins TRBV7-9 to TRBJ1-1; D might be TRBD1 (5 bases). V gave up 2 bases and J gave up 3 bases, with 10 bases separating them. CDR3 length: 14 residues. Germline V lookup: CDR1 SEHNR, CDR2 FQNEAQ (reference sequence). CDR3 nucleotide sequence: TGTGCCAGCAGCTTATGGGGGTGGGACACTGAAGCTTTCTTT. Its protein is CASSLWGWDTEAFF.

The rearrangement joins TRBV5-5 to TRBJ1-1, with a weak D call TRBD1 (5 bases). Germline assignment: CDR1 SGHKS and CDR2 YYEKEE (reference sequence). Trimming shortened V by 1 base and J by 2 bases, and 9 bases separated the two germline ends. The CDR3 length is 14 residues. The CDR3 region has the DNA TGTGCCAGCAGCTTGTGGGGGGGTAACACTGAAGCTTTCTTT. Its protein product is CASSLWGGNTEAFF.